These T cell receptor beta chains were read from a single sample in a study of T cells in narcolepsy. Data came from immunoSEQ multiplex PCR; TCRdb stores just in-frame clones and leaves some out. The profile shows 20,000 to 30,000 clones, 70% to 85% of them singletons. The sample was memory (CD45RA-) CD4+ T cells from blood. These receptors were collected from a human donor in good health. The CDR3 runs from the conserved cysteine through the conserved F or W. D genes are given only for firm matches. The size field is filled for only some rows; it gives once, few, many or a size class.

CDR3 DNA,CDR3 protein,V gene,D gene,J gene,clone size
TGTGCCAGCAGCGCGGCTGGGACTAGAGACGCAGATACGCAGTATTTT,CASSAAGTRDADTQYF,TRBV7-8,TRBD2,TRBJ2-3,.
TGTGCCAGCAGCTTAGCAAAGACCGGGGCCCCTAGCACAGATACGCAGTATTTT,CASSLAKTGAPSTDTQYF,TRBV7-8,.,TRBJ2-3,.
TGTGCCAGTAGTACCCAAGGCCCTAAAGTGGGGTACGAGCAGTACTTC,CASSTQGPKVGYEQYF,TRBV19,.,TRBJ2-7,.
TGCGCCAGCAGTCCGCGCTGCCAGCGGGTCAGCTACAATGAGCAGTTCTTC,CASSPRCQRVSYNEQFF,TRBV23-1,.,TRBJ2-1,.
TGTGCCAGCAGTTTATCCGTCGCTGAAGAGACCCAGTACTTC,CASSLSVAEETQYF,TRBV28,.,TRBJ2-5,.
TGTGCCAGCAGCTCGGGCGTCATGTCTGGAAACACCATATATTTT,CASSSGVMSGNTIYF,TRBV11-2,.,TRBJ1-3,.
TGTGCCAGCAGCCCGGACTACAGAAGACAAGAGACCCAGTACTTC,CASSPDYRRQETQYF,TRBV5-4,.,TRBJ2-5,.
TGTGCCAGCAGCCAAGCAGGGGGGAATCAGCCCCAGCATTTT,CASSQAGGNQPQHF,TRBV14,TRBD1,TRBJ1-5,.
TGCGCCAGCAGCCCCGGACTAGCGGGAGTTTCTGATACGCAGTATTTT,CASSPGLAGVSDTQYF,TRBV5-1,TRBD2,TRBJ2-3,few
TGCGCCAGCAGCCCGCAATCTTACGCGGGGCACTCTGGCATTTTCTTC,CASSPQSYAGHSGIFF,TRBV4-3,.,TRBJ2-7,few
TGTGCCAGCAGTGAAAGGCTGGACACTAACTACAATGAGCAGTTCTTC,CASSERLDTNYNEQFF,TRBV6-1,.,TRBJ2-1,once
TGTGCCAGCAACGTAAAGACCTACGAGCAGTACTTC,CASNVKTYEQYF,TRBV11-2,.,TRBJ2-7,.
TGTGCCAGCAGTCCCCACAGGGTCGGAGGGCAACTGAACTCTGGAAACACCATATATTTT,CASSPHRVGGQLNSGNTIYF,TRBV28,.,TRBJ1-3,.
TGCGCCAGCAGCTTGGATTGGGGGGCCGATCAGCCCCAGCATTTT,CASSLDWGADQPQHF,TRBV4-1,.,TRBJ1-5,few
TGTGCCAGCAGCTTAGATTGGGTCGGGAGTGGGCACGAGCAGTACTTC,CASSLDWVGSGHEQYF,TRBV11-2,.,TRBJ2-7,.
TGCGCCAGCAGCCCCCTAACCGGCGACAATGAGCAGTTCTTC,CASSPLTGDNEQFF,TRBV5-1,.,TRBJ2-1,.
TGTGCCATTCCGGGACAGGGGGTAAATGAGCAGTTCTTC,CAIPGQGVNEQFF,TRBV2,TRBD1,TRBJ2-1,.
TGTGCCAGCAGAATACAGGGTCGTGGGACCCAGTACTTC,CASRIQGRGTQYF,TRBV28,.,TRBJ2-5,.
TGTGCCAGCAGCTTAGGTCAGGCAGGGAGCAATCAGCCCCAGCATTTT,CASSLGQAGSNQPQHF,TRBV7-8,.,TRBJ1-5,once
TGCAGCGTTGAGTCTGGTAGCGGGGAGACCCAGTACTTC,CSVESGSGETQYF,TRBV29-1,TRBD2,TRBJ2-5,.
TGTGCCAGCAGCTTAAGTCCGGCAGGAGAGACCCAGTACTTC,CASSLSPAGETQYF,TRBV7-8,.,TRBJ2-5,.
TGCGCCAGCAGCTACACCTCAGGGCAAGGAAACACCATATATTTT,CASSYTSGQGNTIYF,TRBV5-1,.,TRBJ1-3,few